One TCR beta chain is described in this entry. Authors' methods: How many nucleated cells were present was estimated from reference gene primer amplification. Using immunoSEQ multiplex PCR, the repertoire was profiled, and TCRdb retains in-frame clones only, with some absent. That table supplies the V and J calls and clone size; D and trimming were determined from the DNA. This sample yields approximately 240,000 clones, of which more than 80% are seen a single time; around 5.9% belongs to the top ten. The data derive from a study of blood T cell repertoires in COVID-19. At the level of the study: Italy, Spain and the United States were the sources of the convalescent and acute COVID-19 samples. Sources were T cells, B-cell-depleted T cells, or PBMCs; the material itself was cDNA or gDNA.

Germline loops: CDR1 SGHNT, CDR2 YYREEE (reference sequence). With V trimmed by 4 bases and J by 5 bases, 4 bases remained unmatched. This CDR3 spans 14 amino acids. The gene calls are TRBV5-4 and TRBJ2-7; 12 bases align to TRBD2. The sequenced sample consisted of peripheral blood. This receptor was taken from a human donor in a cohort sampled during active COVID-19. The CDR3 spells CASSLAGGPHEQYF. CDR3 coding DNA: TGTGCCAGCAGCCTAGCGGGGGGGCCCCACGAGCAGTACTTC.